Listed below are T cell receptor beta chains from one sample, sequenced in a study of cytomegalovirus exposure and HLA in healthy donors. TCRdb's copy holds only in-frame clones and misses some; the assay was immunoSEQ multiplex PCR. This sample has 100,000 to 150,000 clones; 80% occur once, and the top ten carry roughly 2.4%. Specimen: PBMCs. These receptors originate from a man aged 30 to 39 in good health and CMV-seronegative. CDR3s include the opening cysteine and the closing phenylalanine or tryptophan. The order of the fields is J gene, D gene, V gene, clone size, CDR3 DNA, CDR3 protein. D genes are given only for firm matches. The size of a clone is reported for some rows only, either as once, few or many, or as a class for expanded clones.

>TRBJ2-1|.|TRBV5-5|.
TGTGCCAGCAGCTTGGGACAGCATGCTGGAGGGAATGAGCAGTTCTTC
CASSLGQHAGGNEQFF
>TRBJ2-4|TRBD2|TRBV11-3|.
TGTGCCAGCAGCTTAGATCAAAGCGGGAGTACGACCAAAAACATTCAGTACTTC
CASSLDQSGSTTKNIQYF
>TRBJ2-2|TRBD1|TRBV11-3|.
TGTGCCAGCAGCCCCGGACAGGGGGAAAGGACCGGGGAGCTGTTTTTT
CASSPGQGERTGELFF
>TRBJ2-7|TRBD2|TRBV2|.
TGTGCCAGCAGTGCTTCGCTAGCGGGAGTCGAGCAGTACTTC
CASSASLAGVEQYF
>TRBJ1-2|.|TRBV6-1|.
TGTGCCAGCAGTGAAATTGGGGGCGCCTATGGCTACACCTTC
CASSEIGGAYGYTF
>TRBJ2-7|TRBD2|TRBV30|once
TGTGCCTGGAGTGCAGATCCGGGACTAGCTGCTGGCGAGCAGTACTTC
CAWSADPGLAAGEQYF
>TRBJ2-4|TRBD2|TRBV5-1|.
TGCGCCAGCAGCTTGAGCGGGAGGGCAGAGAACATTCAGTACTTC
CASSLSGRAENIQYF
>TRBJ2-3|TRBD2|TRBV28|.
TGTGCCAGCAGTCTCGGACTAGCGGGATGGTCCCATACGCAGTATTTT
CASSLGLAGWSHTQYF
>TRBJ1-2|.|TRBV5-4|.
TGTGCCAGCAGCGGAAGGCAGGGGTACGTGAATGGCTACACCTTC
CASSGRQGYVNGYTF
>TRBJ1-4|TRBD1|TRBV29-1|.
TGCAGCGCTGGACAGGGGTCTAATGAAAAACTGTTTTTT
CSAGQGSNEKLFF
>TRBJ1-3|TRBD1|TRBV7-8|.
TGTGCCAGCAGCCTAGGACAGGGCCTCTCTGGAAACACCATATATTTT
CASSLGQGLSGNTIYF
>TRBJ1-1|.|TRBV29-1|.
TGCAGCGTTGTGGGCATCAGCACGGGGACTGAAGCTTTCTTT
CSVVGISTGTEAFF
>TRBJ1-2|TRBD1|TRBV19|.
TGTGCCAGTTCGGACAGGGTAGATGGCTACACCTTC
CASSDRVDGYTF
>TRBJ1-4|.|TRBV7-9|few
TGTGCCAGCAGCCATAGCGGGGGAGGCCGCACTAATGAAAAACTGTTTTTT
CASSHSGGGRTNEKLFF
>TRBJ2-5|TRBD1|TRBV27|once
TGTGCCAGCAGTCCCCAGACAGGGCCCTCCCGAGAGACCCAGTACTTC
CASSPQTGPSRETQYF
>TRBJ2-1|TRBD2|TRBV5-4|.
TGTGCCAGCAGCTTTGGGACTAGCGGGAGAGCTGAGCAGTTCTTC
CASSFGTSGRAEQFF